These T cell receptor beta chains were read from a single sample in a study of blood T cell repertoires in COVID-19. Using immunoSEQ multiplex PCR, the repertoire was profiled, and TCRdb retains in-frame clones only, with some absent. The table has about 150,000 clones, about 87% seen once. The sequenced sample was peripheral blood. The receptors stem from a woman of 80 years or more with COVID-19, enrolled during active disease. The CDR3 runs from the conserved cysteine through the conserved F or W. Each record gives: V gene, clone size, J gene, D gene, CDR3 protein, CDR3 DNA. D genes are given only for firm matches. Not all rows give a size; the values are once, few, many and, for expanded clones, a class.

V gene: TRBV12-3/TRBV12-4; clone size: .; J gene: TRBJ2-5; D gene: .; CDR3 protein: CASSNIAETQYF; CDR3 DNA: TGTGCCAGCAGTAATATAGCAGAGACCCAGTACTTC
V gene: TRBV5-1; clone size: .; J gene: TRBJ1-2; D gene: .; CDR3 protein: CASSLTGEGYTF; CDR3 DNA: TGCGCCAGCAGCTTGACGGGAGAAGGCTACACCTTC
V gene: TRBV27; clone size: few; J gene: TRBJ1-6; D gene: TRBD1; CDR3 protein: CASSLVRGNSPLHF; CDR3 DNA: TGTGCCAGCAGTTTAGTCAGGGGGAATTCACCCCTCCACTTT
V gene: TRBV5-4; clone size: .; J gene: TRBJ2-3; D gene: TRBD2; CDR3 protein: CASQTSGYTDTQYF; CDR3 DNA: TGTGCCAGTCAAACTAGCGGATACACAGATACGCAGTATTTT
V gene: TRBV20-1; clone size: once; J gene: TRBJ2-5; D gene: TRBD2; CDR3 protein: CSASRASGRQTQYF; CDR3 DNA: TGCAGTGCTAGTCGGGCTAGCGGGAGACAGACCCAGTACTTC
V gene: TRBV9; clone size: .; J gene: TRBJ1-2; D gene: TRBD1; CDR3 protein: CASSVEPGQGNYGYTF; CDR3 DNA: TGTGCCAGCAGCGTAGAACCGGGACAGGGTAACTATGGCTACACCTTC
V gene: TRBV9; clone size: .; J gene: TRBJ2-1; D gene: .; CDR3 protein: CASSEGEGTYNEQFF; CDR3 DNA: TGTGCCAGCAGCGAAGGGGAAGGGACCTACAATGAGCAGTTCTTC
V gene: TRBV5-8; clone size: .; J gene: TRBJ2-2; D gene: .; CDR3 protein: CASSLASSLTGELFF; CDR3 DNA: TGTGCCAGCAGCTTGGCTTCTAGCCTGACCGGGGAGCTGTTTTTT
V gene: TRBV29-1; clone size: .; J gene: TRBJ2-5; D gene: .; CDR3 protein: CSVTLLAFGATQYF; CDR3 DNA: TGCAGCGTCACCCTCTTGGCATTTGGGGCGACCCAGTACTTC
V gene: TRBV5-6; clone size: .; J gene: TRBJ2-1; D gene: TRBD2; CDR3 protein: CASSLGGLAGVDEQFF; CDR3 DNA: TGTGCCAGCAGCTTAGGAGGACTAGCGGGAGTCGATGAGCAGTTCTTC
V gene: TRBV19; clone size: .; J gene: TRBJ2-1; D gene: TRBD1; CDR3 protein: CASSIRDRGHYEQFF; CDR3 DNA: TGTGCCAGTAGTATCCGGGACAGGGGGCATTATGAGCAGTTCTTC
V gene: TRBV3-1/TRBV3-2; clone size: .; J gene: TRBJ2-7; D gene: TRBD2; CDR3 protein: CASSQGTSGNLAYEQYF; CDR3 DNA: TGTGCCAGCAGCCAAGGGACTAGCGGGAATTTGGCCTACGAGCAGTACTTC
V gene: TRBV5-4; clone size: .; J gene: TRBJ2-3; D gene: .; CDR3 protein: CASSLELTLITDTQYF; CDR3 DNA: TGTGCCAGCAGCTTGGAGCTGACTCTCATCACAGATACGCAGTATTTT
V gene: TRBV10-1; clone size: .; J gene: TRBJ1-3; D gene: TRBD1; CDR3 protein: CAKRPGQGLFFRNTIYF; CDR3 DNA: TGCGCCAAAAGGCCGGGACAGGGGCTCTTTTTCCGTAACACCATATATTTT
V gene: TRBV21-1; clone size: .; J gene: TRBJ2-3; D gene: .; CDR3 protein: CASHYTKGDRRSGLDTQYF; CDR3 DNA: TGTGCCAGTCACTATACAAAAGGGGACAGGAGGTCGGGTTTGGATACGCAGTATTTT
V gene: TRBV21-1; clone size: .; J gene: TRBJ1-1; D gene: .; CDR3 protein: CASSKVEVGGAFF; CDR3 DNA: TGTGCCAGCAGCAAAGTTGAGGTAGGCGGAGCTTTCTTT
V gene: TRBV28; clone size: .; J gene: TRBJ1-1; D gene: .; CDR3 protein: CASRRDEAFF; CDR3 DNA: TGTGCCAGCCGGAGGGATGAAGCTTTCTTT
V gene: TRBV20-1; clone size: .; J gene: TRBJ2-3; D gene: .; CDR3 protein: CSASIGTGLTDTQYF; CDR3 DNA: TGCAGTGCTAGTATAGGGACTGGACTCACAGATACGCAGTATTTT
V gene: TRBV2; clone size: once; J gene: TRBJ2-2; D gene: .; CDR3 protein: CASSVTRPGELFF; CDR3 DNA: TGTGCCAGCAGCGTGACTAGACCCGGGGAGCTGTTTTTT
V gene: TRBV7-2; clone size: once; J gene: TRBJ2-3; D gene: TRBD2; CDR3 protein: CASRLAGAHATDTQYF; CDR3 DNA: TGTGCCAGCCGGCTAGCGGGAGCGCATGCCACAGATACGCAGTATTTT
V gene: TRBV7-3; clone size: .; J gene: TRBJ2-7; D gene: .; CDR3 protein: CASSPIGGAMDEQYF; CDR3 DNA: TGTGCCAGCAGCCCCATAGGGGGGGCTATGGACGAGCAGTACTTC
V gene: TRBV6-5; clone size: .; J gene: TRBJ2-2; D gene: TRBD1; CDR3 protein: CASKQGSNTGELFF; CDR3 DNA: TGTGCCAGCAAACAGGGGTCGAACACCGGGGAGCTGTTTTTT
V gene: TRBV7-2; clone size: .; J gene: TRBJ1-5; D gene: .; CDR3 protein: CASSLDGPQHF; CDR3 DNA: TGTGCCAGCAGCTTAGACGGGCCCCAGCATTTT
V gene: TRBV12-3/TRBV12-4; clone size: .; J gene: TRBJ1-5; D gene: .; CDR3 protein: CASGGRSNQPQHF; CDR3 DNA: TGTGCCAGCGGGGGCCGATCCAATCAGCCCCAGCATTTT
V gene: TRBV18; clone size: .; J gene: TRBJ1-2; D gene: .; CDR3 protein: CASSPRVNYGYTF; CDR3 DNA: TGTGCCAGCTCACCCCGAGTCAACTATGGCTACACCTTC
V gene: TRBV5-1; clone size: .; J gene: TRBJ2-3; D gene: .; CDR3 protein: CASSDRQGTDTQYF; CDR3 DNA: TGCGCCAGCAGCGATCGCCAGGGCACAGATACGCAGTATTTT
V gene: TRBV14; clone size: many; J gene: TRBJ1-1; D gene: .; CDR3 protein: CASSQGTGTEAFF; CDR3 DNA: TGTGCCAGCAGCCAAGGAACGGGTACTGAAGCTTTCTTT
V gene: TRBV2; clone size: .; J gene: TRBJ1-5; D gene: .; CDR3 protein: CASTFFGNQPQHF; CDR3 DNA: TGTGCCAGCACGTTCTTCGGCAATCAGCCCCAGCATTTT
V gene: TRBV19; clone size: .; J gene: TRBJ1-5; D gene: TRBD1; CDR3 protein: CASRGQGFNQPQHF; CDR3 DNA: TGTGCCAGTAGGGGACAGGGATTCAATCAGCCCCAGCATTTT
V gene: TRBV7-2; clone size: .; J gene: TRBJ1-4; D gene: .; CDR3 protein: CASSRDTSTNEKLFF; CDR3 DNA: TGTGCCAGCAGCAGGGACACCTCAACTAATGAAAAACTGTTTTTT
V gene: TRBV20-1; clone size: .; J gene: TRBJ2-2; D gene: .; CDR3 protein: CSASYNTGELFF; CDR3 DNA: TGCAGTGCTAGTTATAACACCGGGGAGCTGTTTTTT
V gene: TRBV25-1; clone size: .; J gene: TRBJ2-1; D gene: .; CDR3 protein: CASSGGAGAYNEQFF; CDR3 DNA: TGTGCCAGCAGTGGCGGCGCGGGCGCCTACAATGAGCAGTTCTTC
V gene: TRBV9; clone size: .; J gene: TRBJ1-1; D gene: TRBD1; CDR3 protein: CASSLHPEGAVGTEAFF; CDR3 DNA: TGTGCCAGCAGCCTCCACCCCGAGGGGGCGGTGGGCACTGAAGCTTTCTTT
V gene: TRBV5-1; clone size: .; J gene: TRBJ2-1; D gene: TRBD2; CDR3 protein: CASSDPSGEQFF; CDR3 DNA: TGCGCCAGCAGCGACCCTAGCGGTGAGCAGTTCTTC
V gene: TRBV28; clone size: .; J gene: TRBJ2-3; D gene: TRBD1; CDR3 protein: CASRPPDREWHTQYF; CDR3 DNA: TGTGCCAGCAGGCCCCCGGACAGGGAGTGGCATACGCAGTATTTT
V gene: TRBV9; clone size: .; J gene: TRBJ2-5; D gene: TRBD2; CDR3 protein: CASSTTSGSRETQYF; CDR3 DNA: TGTGCCAGCAGCACGACTAGCGGGAGTAGGGAGACCCAGTACTTC
V gene: TRBV19; clone size: .; J gene: TRBJ1-1; D gene: TRBD1; CDR3 protein: CASSIEDRPNTEAFF; CDR3 DNA: TGTGCCAGTAGTATAGAGGACAGGCCGAACACTGAAGCTTTCTTT
V gene: TRBV29-1; clone size: .; J gene: TRBJ1-6; D gene: .; CDR3 protein: CSVRSSGTNNSPLHF; CDR3 DNA: TGCAGCGTGCGTTCTTCTGGGACAAATAATTCACCCCTCCACTTT
V gene: TRBV3-1/TRBV3-2; clone size: once; J gene: TRBJ2-1; D gene: TRBD2; CDR3 protein: CASSQALGTSGGPEQFF; CDR3 DNA: TGTGCCAGCAGCCAAGCTTTAGGGACTAGCGGGGGGCCAGAGCAGTTCTTC
V gene: TRBV6-2/TRBV6-3; clone size: many; J gene: TRBJ2-7; D gene: .; CDR3 protein: CASSYGDSSYEQYF; CDR3 DNA: TGTGCCAGCAGTTACGGGGACTCTTCCTACGAGCAGTACTTC
V gene: TRBV4-2; clone size: .; J gene: TRBJ2-2; D gene: .; CDR3 protein: CASSQGSGNTGELFF; CDR3 DNA: TGTGCCAGCAGCCAAGGAAGCGGAAACACCGGGGAGCTGTTTTTT
V gene: TRBV6-5; clone size: .; J gene: TRBJ1-6; D gene: TRBD1; CDR3 protein: CASSSGQGGSSPLHF; CDR3 DNA: TGTGCCAGCAGTTCAGGACAGGGTGGCAGTTCACCCCTCCACTTT
V gene: TRBV7-2; clone size: many; J gene: TRBJ1-4; D gene: .; CDR3 protein: CASSSGQSTNEKLFF; CDR3 DNA: TGTGCCAGCAGCTCTGGACAGTCAACTAATGAAAAACTGTTTTTT
V gene: TRBV28; clone size: .; J gene: TRBJ1-5; D gene: TRBD1; CDR3 protein: CASSRTGGYQPQHF; CDR3 DNA: TGTGCCAGCAGTCGAACAGGGGGGTACCAGCCCCAGCATTTT
V gene: TRBV5-1; clone size: .; J gene: TRBJ2-1; D gene: TRBD2; CDR3 protein: CASSLAIAGNEQFF; CDR3 DNA: TGCGCCAGCAGCTTGGCAATAGCGGGAAATGAGCAGTTCTTC
V gene: TRBV7-8; clone size: .; J gene: TRBJ1-2; D gene: TRBD1; CDR3 protein: CASSYGTGGGFNYGYTF; CDR3 DNA: TGTGCCAGCAGCTATGGGACAGGGGGCGGTTTTAACTATGGCTACACCTTC
V gene: TRBV11-2; clone size: .; J gene: TRBJ1-6; D gene: TRBD1; CDR3 protein: CASSFEPGQGGSPLHF; CDR3 DNA: TGTGCCAGCAGCTTCGAACCGGGACAGGGGGGTTCACCCCTCCACTTT
V gene: TRBV18; clone size: .; J gene: TRBJ1-5; D gene: TRBD1; CDR3 protein: CASSPDRGNQPQHF; CDR3 DNA: TGTGCCAGCTCACCCGACAGGGGTAATCAGCCCCAGCATTTT
V gene: TRBV7-6; clone size: .; J gene: TRBJ1-6; D gene: .; CDR3 protein: CASSPTGRGSSYNSPLHF; CDR3 DNA: TGTGCCAGCAGCCCTACGGGTAGGGGAAGCTCCTATAATTCACCCCTCCACTTT
V gene: TRBV5-4; clone size: .; J gene: TRBJ2-1; D gene: TRBD2; CDR3 protein: CASSLSVTSGAGNEQFF; CDR3 DNA: TGTGCCAGCAGCTTAAGTGTTACTAGCGGGGCTGGTAATGAGCAGTTCTTC
V gene: TRBV18; clone size: few; J gene: TRBJ1-1; D gene: TRBD1; CDR3 protein: CASSPGTGSSEAFF; CDR3 DNA: TGTGCCAGCTCACCAGGGACAGGCTCATCTGAAGCTTTCTTT
V gene: TRBV7-8; clone size: .; J gene: TRBJ1-2; D gene: .; CDR3 protein: CASSLVGEGYGYTF; CDR3 DNA: TGTGCCAGCAGCTTAGTCGGGGAAGGGTATGGCTACACCTTC